Below, one T cell receptor (beta chain) is given with its context. The antigen is undetermined. Since all of the isolated RNA was reverse transcribed, expressed TCRB transcripts were what got sequenced. Average reads for naive, central memory and regulatory T cell samples were about 3.57 million. Method: immunoSEQ multiplex PCR; TCRdb's copy keeps in-frame clones and lacks some. The sample has some 660,000 clones; around 15% are singletons. This entry comes from a study of beta chain features in type 1 diabetes. Study details: Patients did not differ from healthy donors in age, gender or cell yield.

CDR1 MNHEY and CDR2 SMNVEV come from the germline V gene (reference sequence). V was cut by 6 bases and J by 6 bases, with 12 bases left in between. The CDR3 runs 13 residues. Study findings and constraints: Type 1 diabetes patients had moderately but significantly shorter TCRB CDR3s in all four CD4+ subsets. A potential PCR bias toward shorter templates would be equal in patient and control samples. cDNA-based reads could over-represent cells with high TCR expression.

The sequence was obtained from a man aged 18 to 29 with type 1 diabetes. The sample consisted of naive CD4+ T cells from blood. This sequence joins TRBV27 and TRBJ2-1, with D hard to call. CDR3 in DNA: TGTGCCAGCAGCGGAAGGGTCGGCAATGAGCAGTTCTTC. This codes for CASSGRVGNEQFF.